Listed below are T cell receptor beta chains from one sample, sequenced in a study of T-cell reconstitution after alpha-beta-depleted transplantation in children. Each CDR3 protein gets one entry after TCRdb re-called the PCR reads with MiXCR. Of 600,000 to 800,000 distinct CDR3 sequences listed, around 13% were seen once; the top ten hold 0.79%. This sample comprised PBMCs, obtained before TCRalphabeta/CD19-depleted stem cell transplant. The receptors were sampled from a girl aged 2 to 10 with congenital amegakaryocytic thrombocytopenia, due to receive a stem cell transplant. Each CDR3 is given with its conserved first and last residue. A D gene is named only where the DNA matches it firmly. Clone sizes are given selectively: once, few, many, or a class where the clone is expanded.

many,TRBJ1-5,TRBV5-5,TRBD1,CASGLIPGGGQPQHF,TGTGCCAGCGGTTTAATACCAGGGGGCGGACAGCCCCAGCATTTT
.,TRBJ1-2,TRBV7-2,TRBD1,CASSLARDRAYGYTF,TGTGCCAGCAGCTTAGCGCGTGACAGGGCTTATGGCTACACCTTC
many,TRBJ1-3,TRBV20-1,.,CSARDAGLMGNTIYF,TGCAGTGCTAGGGATGCTGGACTCATGGGAAACACCATATATTTT
.,TRBJ1-5,TRBV3-1,TRBD1,CASRRTGQVHPYSNQPQHF,TGTGCCAGCAGGCGAACGGGACAGGTGCACCCTTATAGCAATCAGCCCCAGCATTTT
few,TRBJ2-2,TRBV7-9,.,CASSLPSAGELFF,TGTGCCAGCAGCTTACCCAGCGCCGGGGAGCTGTTTTTT
few,TRBJ2-2,TRBV24-1,TRBD2,CATSEGSGRPRTGELFF,TGTGCCACCAGTGAGGGTAGCGGGAGGCCACGGACCGGGGAGCTGTTTTTT
many,TRBJ2-3,TRBV11-3,TRBD2,CASSLLAVDTQYF,TGTGCCAGCAGCTTACTAGCGGTAGATACGCAGTATTTT
.,TRBJ2-3,TRBV10-3,TRBD2,CATDDGTSGSADTQYF,TGTGCCACCGACGACGGGACTAGCGGGAGTGCAGATACGCAGTATTTT
many,TRBJ2-3,TRBV20-1,TRBD2,CSTLGSGRGDTQYF,TGCAGTACCCTGGGGAGCGGGAGAGGAGATACGCAGTATTTT
.,TRBJ1-2,TRBV7-8,.,CASSFGRGYGDTF,TGTGCCAGCAGCTTCGGCAGGGGATATGGCGACACCTTC
many,TRBJ2-7,TRBV10-3,TRBD1,CAISPRTGQYEQYF,TGTGCCATCAGTCCCAGGACAGGACAATACGAGCAGTACTTC
.,TRBJ2-7,TRBV3-1,.,CASSPQSSPYEQYF,TGTGCCAGCAGCCCCCAGTCCTCCCCCTACGAGCAGTACTTC
.,TRBJ1-1,TRBV19,.,CASTRGGRVAEAFF,TGTGCCAGTACCCGGGGAGGGAGAGTCGCTGAAGCTTTCTTT
few,TRBJ2-1,TRBV3-1,TRBD2,CASSQKGLAGGGHNEQFF,TGTGCCAGCAGCCAGAAAGGACTAGCGGGAGGAGGCCACAATGAGCAGTTCTTC
.,TRBJ2-4,TRBV9,TRBD2,CASSVAAGGRLAKNIQYF,TGTGCCAGCAGCGTAGCGGCGGGAGGTCGTCTAGCCAAAAACATTCAGTACTTC
.,TRBJ2-1,TRBV20-1,.,CSARAPGGVAYNEQFF,TGCAGTGCTAGGGCCCCCGGTGGGGTGGCCTACAATGAGCAGTTCTTC